This T cell receptor beta chain emerged from a study of blood T cell repertoires in COVID-19. This CDR3 is built from 14 residues. V was pared by 7 bases and J by 3 bases, with 6 bases of the junction left unmatched. CDR1 and CDR2 (germline): MDHEN, SYDVKM. Generated by immunoSEQ multiplex PCR, the TCRdb table keeps only in-frame clones and is missing some. The sample carries around 240,000 clones, around 83% recorded once. Sequencing used peripheral blood. The gene calls are TRBV28 and TRBJ2-1; TRBD2 agrees at 7 bases. This TCR came from a man aged 35 to 55 with acute or convalescent COVID-19. The CDR3 reads CASTPSGFYNEQFF. As DNA, the CDR3 is TGTGCCAGCACACCTAGCGGCTTCTACAATGAGCAGTTCTTC.